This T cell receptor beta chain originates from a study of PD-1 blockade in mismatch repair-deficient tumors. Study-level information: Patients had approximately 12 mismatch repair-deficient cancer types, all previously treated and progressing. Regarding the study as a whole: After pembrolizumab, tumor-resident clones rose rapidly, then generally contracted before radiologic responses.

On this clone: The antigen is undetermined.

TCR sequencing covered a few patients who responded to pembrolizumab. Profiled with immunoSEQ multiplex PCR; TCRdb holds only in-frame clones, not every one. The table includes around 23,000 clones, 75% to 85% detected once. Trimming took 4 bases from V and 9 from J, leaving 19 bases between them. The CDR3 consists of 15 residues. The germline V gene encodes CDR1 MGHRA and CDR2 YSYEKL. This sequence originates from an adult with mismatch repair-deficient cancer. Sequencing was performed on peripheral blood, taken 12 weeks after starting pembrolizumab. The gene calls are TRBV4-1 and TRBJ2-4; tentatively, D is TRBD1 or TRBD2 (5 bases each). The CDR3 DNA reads TGCGCCAGCAGCCCGAGTTTGGGGGTCGTGGGCATTCAGTACTTC. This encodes CASSPSLGVVGIQYF.